What follows are 23 T cell receptor beta chains derived from one specimen sequenced in a study of tumor-infiltrating lymphocytes in localized non-small cell lung cancer. The repertoire was sequenced with immunoSEQ multiplex PCR; TCRdb's copy has only in-frame clones and lacks some. The table records several thousand clones, about 80% of them present only once. Sequencing was performed on uninvolved lung tissue not adjacent to the tumor. The receptor source for this set is a human donor with non-small cell lung cancer.

This clone appeared once. The chain links TRBV6-6 to TRBJ1-5, with unresolved D. From germline, CDR1 is MNHNY and CDR2 SVGAGI (reference sequence). This CDR3 contains 13 residues. Trimming left V 7 bases short and J 0 bases short, with 7 bases between. The CDR3 DNA reads as TGTGCCAGCACCCTCAGTAGCAATCAGCCCCAGCATTTT. It is translated as CASTLSSNQPQHF.

The chain is built from TRBV28 and TRBJ1-5; TRBD1 might be the D (5 bases). This CDR3 has 14 residues. The V gene lost 6 bases and the J gene lost 8 bases, with 17 bases spanning the gap. CDR1 is MDHEN, CDR2 SYDVKM, per germline. CDR3 loop: CASRPLWGREPQHF. DNA of the CDR3: TGTGCCAGCAGACCACTGTGGGGCAGGGAGCCCCAGCATTTT.

This chain uses TRBV21-1 with TRBJ2-3; TRBD1 was called by the table and not checked on the DNA. TRBV21-1 constitutes a pseudogene. This CDR3 spans 14 amino acids. The CDR3 DNA reads as TGTGCCTCACCCAGGGGGTTATTAGGAGATACGCAGTATTTT. Its protein is CASPRGLLGDTQYF.

The chain carries TRBV10-3 and TRBJ1-2, with a possible D match to TRBD1 (6 bases). Deletions cut 4 bases from V and 8 bases from J, with 11 bases between. There are 12 residues in the CDR3. CDR1 is ENHRY and CDR2 is SYGVKD in the germline V gene. The DNA for the CDR3 is TGTGCCATCAGTGGCAGGGGTGAGGGCTACACCTTC. It codes for CAISGRGEGYTF.

The chain has TRBV28 and TRBJ1-6, with a tentative D call TRBD1 (6 bases). The germline V gene encodes CDR1 MDHEN and CDR2 SYDVKM. Trimming left V 5 bases short and J 7 bases short, with 15 bases between. The CDR3 is 15 amino acids. The CDR3 is CASSPPTGNNSPLHF. In nucleotides, the CDR3 is TGTGCCAGCAGTCCTCCTACAGGGAACAATTCACCCCTCCACTTT.

This clone was seen only a few times. Other DNA sequences from this sample encode an identical CDR3 as well. The chain recombines TRBV12-5 with TRBJ1-5; D is perhaps TRBD1 (5 bases). Germline lookup yields CDR1 LGHNT and CDR2 FRNRAP. V was cut by 7 bases and J by 3 bases, with 10 bases left in between. CDR3 length: 13 residues. CDR3 in amino acids: CASARGSNQPQHF. CDR3 coding DNA: TGTGCTAGTGCCCGGGGGTCCAATCAGCCCCAGCATTTT.

The chain is built from TRBV29-1 and TRBJ1-2, with D possibly TRBD1 on 6 matching bases. The CDR3 has 13 residues. The V and J ends lost 7 bases and 3 bases respectively, with 15 bases between them. The germline V gene has CDR1 SQVTM and CDR2 ANQGSEA. The CDR3 protein is CSAGGNRDYGYTF. The CDR3 DNA follows: TGCAGCGCTGGAGGTAACAGGGACTATGGCTACACCTTC.

CDR3 bases: TGTGCCAGCAGTTTATCTGGAAACACCGGGGAGCTGTTTTTT. It yields the protein CASSLSGNTGELFF. The V gene is TRBV27, the J gene TRBJ2-2, with unresolved D. This CDR3 is 14 amino acids long. CDR1 is MNHEY, CDR2 SMNVEV, per germline (reference sequence). V was trimmed by 0 bases and J by 2 bases, leaving 4 bases between them.

The CDR3 coding sequence is TGCGCCAGCAGTCTCCGACCCGTCCGGGACAGGGAGGGCCTTGGGTGTGAAAAACTGTTTTTT. Translated, it gives CASSLRPVRDREGLGCEKLFF. This chain connects TRBV23-1 to TRBJ1-4; 9 bases map to TRBD1. TRBV23-1 is known as an ORF, though its function is uncertain. The CDR3 runs to 21 residues. The junction had 25 bases not matched to a gene; V was cut back by 4 bases and J by 7 bases.

This sequence joins TRBV7-2 and TRBJ2-3; 11 bases align to TRBD2. The V and J ends lost 0 bases and 10 bases, in that order; junction bases with no gene match: 6. This CDR3 is built from 15 residues. Per germline, CDR1 SGHTA and CDR2 FQGNSA. CDR3 sequence: CASSLAALAGGAQYF. The CDR3 DNA sequence: TGTGCCAGCAGCTTAGCCGCCCTAGCGGGGGGAGCGCAGTATTTT.

The gene calls are TRBV28 and TRBJ2-7; possibly TRBD2 for D (5 bases). Between the trimmed V and J ends, which lost 5 bases and 7 bases, there was a span of 18 bases. This CDR3 comprises 14 residues. Looked up from germline, CDR1 is MDHEN and CDR2 is SYDVKM. Written as DNA, the CDR3 is TGTGCCAGCAGTCCGCACACCGGGCCGGGGGAGCAGTACTTC. Translating gives CASSPHTGPGEQYF. Complete variable domain (other parts from reference TRBV28 and TRBJ2-7): DVKVTQSSRYLVKRTGEKVFLECVQDMDHENMFWYRQDPGLGLRLIYFSYDVKMKEKGDIPEGYSVSREKKERFSLILESASTNQTSMYLCASSPHTGPGEQYFGPGTRLTVT.

J is TRBJ1-4 and V is TRBV9, with D unclear. The CDR3 is made up of 14 amino acids. The V gene lost 4 bases and the J gene lost 4 bases, with 11 bases spanning the gap. Germline CDR1 is SGDLS and CDR2 is YYNGEE. The CDR3 DNA reads TGTGCCAGCAGCCCCCGGGTTGGTAATGAAAAACTGTTTTTT. Translation gives CASSPRVGNEKLFF.

V is TRBV2 and J is TRBJ2-3; 10 bases are a match to TRBD2. CDR1 and CDR2 (germline): SNHLY, FYNNEI. The CDR3 is 15 amino acids. With V trimmed by 11 bases and J by 1 base, 9 bases remained unmatched. CDR3 nucleotide sequence: TGTGCCCGCGGGGGAGCGGGGGGGCGCACAGATACGCAGTATTTT. Translating gives CARGGAGGRTDTQYF.

This clone was seen a handful of times. The chain carries TRBV7-2 and TRBJ2-1; 7 bases match TRBD1. The CDR3 sequence is 15 residues long. In germline, CDR1 is SGHTA, CDR2 FQGNSA. V was clipped by 4 bases and J by 8 bases; unmatched bases: 11. CDR3: CASSSPGQTSYEQFF. CDR3 bases: TGTGCCAGCAGCTCGCCGGGACAGACCTCTTATGAGCAGTTCTTC.

This clone was seen only a few times. The gene calls are TRBV6-1 and TRBJ1-6; D not resolved. The CDR3 sequence is 16 residues long. Germline V gene data show CDR1 as MNHNS and CDR2 as SASEGT. The V gene lost 2 bases and the J gene lost 6 bases, with 14 bases spanning the gap. Here the CDR3 reads CASSETPTAVNSPLHF. As DNA, the CDR3 is TGTGCCAGCAGTGAAACCCCTACAGCGGTTAATTCACCCCTCCACTTT.

This clone was seen only a few times. The chain couples TRBV2 to TRBJ2-5; possibly TRBD2 for D (5 bases). The CDR3 spans 11 residues. Germline values: CDR1 SNHLY, CDR2 FYNNEI. Between the trimmed V and J ends, which lost 4 bases and 5 bases, there was a span of 5 bases. The CDR3 is CASSAGETQYF. CDR3 sequence (DNA): TGTGCCAGCAGTGCGGGGGAGACCCAGTACTTC.

This sequence joins TRBV19 and TRBJ1-6, with unresolved D. V gave up 4 bases and J gave up 7 bases, with 11 bases separating them. The V gene's germline CDR1 is LNHDA and CDR2 SQIVND (reference sequence). The CDR3 totals 14 residues. CDR3 protein: CASSTSRTNSPLHF. The CDR3, as DNA: TGTGCCAGTAGTACCTCCCGTACGAATTCACCCCTCCACTTT.

This rearrangement joins TRBV7-3 to TRBJ2-1, with 10 bases matching TRBD1. The CDR3 totals 14 residues. Trimming removed 5 bases from V and 9 bases from J; junction bases left unmatched: 7. CDR1 and CDR2 from the germline V gene are SGHTA and FQGTGA. CDR3 nucleotides: TGTGCCAGCAGCATCGGGACAGGGGCCGGTGAGCAGTTCTTC. This sequence encodes CASSIGTGAGEQFF.

The chain employs TRBV7-3 and TRBJ1-2; 10 bases match TRBD1. CDR1 SGHTA and CDR2 FQGTGA come from the germline V gene. The CDR3 has 14 residues. Unmatched junction bases numbered 7, after V lost 4 bases and J lost 8 bases. CDR3 DNA sequence: TGTGCCAGCAGCTCCGCGGACAGGGGGATCGGCTACACCTTC. Its translation is CASSSADRGIGYTF.

This clone was recorded a few times. The V call is TRBV9, the J call TRBJ2-7; D gene unclear. With 4 bases removed from V and 0 bases from J, the gap between germline ends came to 14 bases. The CDR3 runs to 15 residues. CDR1 and CDR2 from the germline V gene are SGDLS and YYNGEE. CDR3 coding DNA: TGTGCCAGCAGCCCTTCGGTGACATTCTCCTACGAGCAGTACTTC. Translating gives CASSPSVTFSYEQYF.

The rearrangement links TRBV18 to TRBJ2-1; possible D gene TRBD2, 6 bases. The CDR3 contains 16 residues. Germline CDR1 KGHSH, CDR2 LQKENI. Trimming took 0 bases from V and 6 from J, leaving 15 bases between them. The CDR3 here is CASSPPGRGPRNEQFF. In nucleotides, the CDR3 is TGTGCCAGCTCACCACCAGGGCGGGGTCCTCGCAATGAGCAGTTCTTC.

The chain couples TRBV27 to TRBJ2-7; D might be TRBD2 (7 bases). Trimming removed 6 bases at V and 6 bases at J, with 18 bases between. This CDR3 is 14 amino acids long. Germline-derived CDR1 and CDR2 are MNHEY and SMNVEV (reference sequence). The CDR3 DNA sequence: TGTGCCAGCAGGGGCCTGGGGGGGCGCGGCGAGCAGTACTTC. Protein sequence: CASRGLGGRGEQYF.

The V gene is TRBV5-6, the J gene TRBJ1-3; D uncertain. The CDR3 is made up of 15 amino acids. The V end lost 0 bases, the J end lost 0 bases, and 7 bases lay between the germline ends. The germline V gene encodes CDR1 SGHDT and CDR2 YYEEEE. CDR3 protein: CASSLDVNSGNTIYF. The CDR3 DNA reads as TGTGCCAGCAGCTTGGACGTTAACTCTGGAAACACCATATATTTT.